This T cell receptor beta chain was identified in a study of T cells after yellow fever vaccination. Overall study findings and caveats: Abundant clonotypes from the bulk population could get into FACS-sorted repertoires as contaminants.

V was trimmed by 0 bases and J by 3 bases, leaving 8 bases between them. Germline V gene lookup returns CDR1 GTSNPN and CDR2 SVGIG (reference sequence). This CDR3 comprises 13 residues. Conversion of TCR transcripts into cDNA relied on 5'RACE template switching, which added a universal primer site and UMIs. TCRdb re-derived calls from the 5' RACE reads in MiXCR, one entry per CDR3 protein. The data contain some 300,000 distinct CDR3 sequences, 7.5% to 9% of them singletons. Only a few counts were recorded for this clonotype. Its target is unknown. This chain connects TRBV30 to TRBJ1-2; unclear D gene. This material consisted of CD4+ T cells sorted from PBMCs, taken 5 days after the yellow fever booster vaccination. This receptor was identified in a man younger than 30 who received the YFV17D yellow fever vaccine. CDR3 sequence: CAWSVKVHYGYTF. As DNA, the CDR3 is TGTGCCTGGAGTGTAAAAGTTCACTATGGCTACACCTTC.